The clone carrying this TCR beta chain has just a few counts. What it binds is not known. Approximately 10^5 TCR templates were assayed per sample. The data were produced by immunoSEQ multiplex PCR, yet TCRdb's version contains in-frame clones alone and is incomplete. The top ten clones hold over 0.15% of a sample with approximately 100,000 clones, 80% to 95% of them seen once. This sample was included in a study of siplizumab effects on memory and regulatory T cells. The study's findings and limits: Suppression by proliferating Tregs derived from siplizumab cultures was not verified. Naive T cells, seemingly more diverse than memory cells, seemed major alloresponse contributors. Mappable alloreactive CD4+ clones averaged 68.8% Treg-derived with siplizumab versus under 30% in controls.

Germline V CDR1 and CDR2: MNHNS, SASEGT. Trimming took 1 base from V and 6 from J; bases not matched to a gene: 3. CDR3 length equals 14 residues. V and J are TRBV6-1 and TRBJ1-2, with TRBD1 identical over 9 bases. The sequenced sample consisted of non-Treg CD4+ T cells sorted from blood. The clonotype comes from a human donor in good health. The CDR3 sequence: CASSEVRTGDGYTF. In nucleotides, the CDR3 is TGTGCCAGCAGTGAAGTGAGGACAGGGGATGGCTACACCTTC.